These 24 T cell receptor gamma chains were all obtained from the same sample, sequenced in a study of human gamma delta and Vdelta1 T cells. TCRdb re-analyzed the PCR reads via CATT. The sample carries over 7,500 gamma-chain clones, roughly 50% recorded once. Their specific antigens are unknown. Sequencing was carried out using Vdelta1 gamma-delta T cells from blood grown in culture (DOT cells). All receptors derive from a human donor in good health.

The chain employs TRGV10 and TRGJP1. TRGV10 is an ORF for which the function is uncertain. The CDR3 consists of 14 residues. The junction had 15 bases not matched to a gene; V was cut back by 12 bases and J by 7 bases. The CDR3 DNA follows: TGTGCTGCAACCTCCCATTTGGGTGGTTGGTTCAAGATATTT. Amino acid sequence: CAATSHLGGWFKIF.

V gene TRGV8 combines with J gene TRGJP2. CDR3 length: 14 residues. J was trimmed by 8 bases and V by 4 bases; bases with no gene match: 10. CDR1 VENAVY and CDR2 YDSYNSRV come from the germline V gene. The CDR3: CATWDGLGDWIKTF. The CDR3 nucleotides are TGTGCCACCTGGGACGGGCTCGGGGATTGGATCAAGACGTTT.

This chain uses TRGV2 with TRGJ1 or TRGJ2. V dropped 6 bases and J dropped 9; count of bases not matched to a gene: 11. The germline V gene encodes CDR1 EGSNGY and CDR2 YDSYNSKV. This CDR3 comprises 12 residues. The CDR3, as DNA: TGTGCCACCTGGCGCGGACGGCTTAAGAAACTCTTT. It codes for CATWRGRLKKLF.

This clone was seen more than once but under ten times. This rearrangement joins TRGV4 to TRGJ1 or TRGJ2. The CDR3 is 14 residues long. Germline CDR1 is EGSTGY and CDR2 is YDSYTSSV. V shed 0 bases, J shed 6 bases, and the junction held 8 bases outside the gene matches. CDR3 sequence: CATWDGPSLYKKLF. The CDR3 region has the DNA TGTGCCACCTGGGATGGGCCCTCTCTTTATAAGAAACTCTTT.

V and J are TRGV2 and TRGJ1 or TRGJ2. V trimming: 0 bases; J trimming: 0 bases; junction bases outside the gene matches: 5. The CDR3 covers 15 residues. From germline, CDR1 is EGSNGY and CDR2 YDSYNSKV. This CDR3 is CATWDGPANYYKKLF. DNA of the CDR3: TGTGCCACCTGGGACGGGCCGGCGAATTATTATAAGAAACTCTTT.

By share, this clone ranks as medium-sized. The chain is built from TRGV9 and TRGJ1 or TRGJ2. Germline loops: CDR1 GITISATS, CDR2 ISYDGTV (reference sequence). The CDR3 consists of 12 residues. The V segment lost 0 bases and the J segment 5 bases; nucleotides outside the gene matches: 1. The CDR3 region is CALWEVHYKKLF. The CDR3 bases are TGTGCCTTGTGGGAGGTGCATTATAAGAAACTCTTT.

This clone has more than one count but fewer than ten. The chain uses TRGV2 and TRGJ1 or TRGJ2. The V and J ends lost 1 base and 5 bases, in that order; junction bases with no gene match: 8. Per germline, CDR1 EGSNGY and CDR2 YDSYNSKV. CDR3 length: 14 amino acids. The CDR3 sequence is CATWDGPPDYKKLF. The CDR3 DNA follows: TGTGCCACCTGGGACGGTCCCCCCGATTATAAGAAACTCTTT.

A remark on this clone: A much larger clone sits a single nucleotide away, making a read error possible. Other nucleotide sequences from this sample produce the same CDR3. The V and J genes are TRGV3 and TRGJ1 or TRGJ2. The V segment lost 0 bases and the J segment 2 bases; nucleotides outside the gene matches: 4. Germline V gene lookup returns CDR1 VTNTFY and CDR2 YDVSTARD (reference sequence). The CDR3 is 14 residues long. In nucleotides, the CDR3 is TGTGCCACCTGGGACAGGCCGCATTATTATAAGAAACTCTTT. This gives the protein CATWDRPHYYKKLF.

Concerning this clone: The same CDR3 can be traced to other DNA sequences in this sample. This chain links TRGV4 with TRGJ1 or TRGJ2. The trim removed 2 bases at V and 5 bases at J, leaving 3 bases unmatched. Per germline, CDR1 EGSTGY and CDR2 YDSYTSSV. There are 12 residues in the CDR3. DNA for the CDR3: TGTGCCACCTGGGATGTTGATTATAAGAAACTCTTT. This codes for CATWDVDYKKLF.

This clone showed up just once. This chain joins TRGV4 and TRGJP2. Losses at the gene ends were 6 bases for V and 2 bases for J; bases not matched to a gene: 12. Per the germline V gene, CDR1 is EGSTGY and CDR2 is YDSYTSSV. The CDR3 is 16 residues long. CDR3 bases: TGTGCCACCTGGACTACCCGCAAAAGTAGTGATTGGATCAAGACGTTT. This gives the protein CATWTTRKSSDWIKTF.

This clone was counted only a few times. The chain couples TRGV5 to TRGJ1 or TRGJ2. J gave up 3 bases and V 1 base, and 3 bases lay outside the gene matches. Per the germline V gene, CDR1 is VINAFY and CDR2 is YDVSNSKD. The CDR3 totals 13 residues. CDR3 DNA sequence: TGTGCCACCTGGGACAGCATTTATTATAAGAAACTCTTT. Its translation is CATWDSIYYKKLF.

This clone appeared a few times. The chain uses TRGV5 and TRGJ1 or TRGJ2. Unmatched junction bases numbered 6, after V lost 0 bases and J lost 7 bases. Germline CDR1 is VINAFY and CDR2 is YDVSNSKD. The CDR3 runs to 13 residues. Here the CDR3 reads CATWDRWRYKKLF. CDR3 sequence (DNA): TGTGCCACCTGGGACAGGTGGCGATATAAGAAACTCTTT.

This chain joins TRGV9 and TRGJ1 or TRGJ2. Germline CDR1 GITISATS, CDR2 ISYDGTV (reference sequence). The CDR3 loop spans 13 amino acids. The V gene end was trimmed by 2 bases and the J gene end by 4 bases; junction bases not matched to a gene: 5. The CDR3, as DNA: TGTGCCTTGTGGGAGGACGGGTATTATAAGAAACTCTTT. Its protein is CALWEDGYYKKLF.

J is TRGJ1 or TRGJ2 and V is TRGV5. This CDR3 has 13 residues. Germline-derived CDR1 and CDR2 are VINAFY and YDVSNSKD. J was trimmed by 9 bases and V by 3 bases; bases with no gene match: 11. DNA for the CDR3: TGTGCCACCTGGGACCAGGGGCGGGGTAAGAAACTCTTT. It is translated as CATWDQGRGKKLF.

This clone was counted between two and nine times. This sequence joins TRGV10 and TRGJ1 or TRGJ2. TRGV10 is sorted into the ORF group, with uncertain function. The CDR3 extends over 12 amino acids. With V trimmed by 8 bases and J by 9 bases, 11 bases remained unmatched. CDR3: CAAWDRPPKKLF. Written as DNA, the CDR3 is TGTGCTGCGTGGGACCGACCCCCTAAGAAACTCTTT.

This chain uses TRGV4 with TRGJP2. The germline gives CDR1 EGSTGY, CDR2 YDSYTSSV. The V segment lost 5 bases and the J segment 2 bases; nucleotides outside the gene matches: 5. The CDR3 loop spans 14 amino acids. CDR3 residues: CATWATSSDWIKTF. In DNA, the CDR3 is TGTGCCACCTGGGCCACGAGTAGTGATTGGATCAAGACGTTT.

A remark on this clone: Other DNA sequences within the sample encode an identical CDR3. This chain connects TRGV8 to TRGJ1 or TRGJ2. This CDR3 is 12 amino acids long. CDR1 is VENAVY and CDR2 is YDSYNSRV in the germline V gene. With 2 bases clipped from V and 3 bases from J, the junction kept 1 base outside the gene matches. The CDR3 DNA is TGTGCCACCTGGGATACTTATTATAAGAAACTCTTT. This sequence encodes CATWDTYYKKLF.

This chain uses TRGV4 with TRGJ1 or TRGJ2. CDR1 EGSTGY and CDR2 YDSYTSSV come from the germline V gene. V dropped 6 bases and J dropped 9; count of bases not matched to a gene: 5. CDR3 size: 10 residues. The CDR3 loop reads CATWSSKKLF. CDR3 sequence (DNA): TGTGCCACCTGGTCTTCTAAGAAACTCTTT.

Only a few counts were recorded for this clone. The gene calls are TRGV3 and TRGJP2. Looked up from germline, CDR1 is VTNTFY and CDR2 is YDVSTARD (reference sequence). CDR3 size: 16 residues. Germline trimming cut 5 bases from V and 1 base from J; bases unmatched to any gene: 10. CDR3 sequence (DNA): TGTGCCACCTGGGCCCTGACCCCTAGTAGTGATTGGATCAAGACGTTT. This codes for CATWALTPSSDWIKTF.

The rearrangement uses TRGV2 and TRGJP2. Germline values: CDR1 EGSNGY, CDR2 YDSYNSKV. V was pared by 1 base and J by 8 bases, with 13 bases of the junction left unmatched. The CDR3 runs to 16 residues. The chain's CDR3 is CATWDGPARGDWIKTF. CDR3 bases: TGTGCCACCTGGGACGGACCGGCAAGGGGAGATTGGATCAAGACGTTT.

The rearrangement uses TRGV8 and TRGJ1 or TRGJ2. Germline V lookup: CDR1 VENAVY, CDR2 YDSYNSRV. V trimming: 4 bases; J trimming: 4 bases; junction bases outside the gene matches: 7. This CDR3 is built from 13 residues. In DNA form, the CDR3 reads TGTGCCACCTGGGACACCGAATATTATAAGAAACTCTTT. Translated, it gives CATWDTEYYKKLF.

Points on this clone: This specimen includes other DNA sequences encoding the same CDR3. The V call is TRGV4, the J call TRGJ1 or TRGJ2. V lost 3 bases, J lost 3 bases, and 2 bases stayed unmatched. The germline V gene encodes CDR1 EGSTGY and CDR2 YDSYTSSV. The CDR3 is made up of 12 amino acids. The CDR3 region has the DNA TGTGCCACCTGGGATATTTATTATAAGAAACTCTTT. As protein: CATWDIYYKKLF.

This clone occurred a few times. Different DNA sequences within this sample yield the same CDR3. The V and J genes are TRGV2 and TRGJ1 or TRGJ2. J was trimmed by 5 bases and V by 0 bases; bases with no gene match: 4. Germline CDR1 is EGSNGY and CDR2 is YDSYNSKV. The CDR3 consists of 13 residues. The CDR3 DNA is TGTGCCACCTGGGACGGGCCAAATTATAAGAAACTCTTT. Translating it yields CATWDGPNYKKLF.

The chain combines TRGV5 with TRGJ1 or TRGJ2. CDR1 and CDR2 (germline): VINAFY, YDVSNSKD. The V gene end was trimmed by 3 bases and the J gene end by 5 bases; junction bases not matched to a gene: 7. This CDR3 region has 13 residues. The CDR3 protein is CATWDLAHYKKLF. CDR3 nucleotide sequence: TGTGCCACCTGGGACTTGGCGCATTATAAGAAACTCTTT.